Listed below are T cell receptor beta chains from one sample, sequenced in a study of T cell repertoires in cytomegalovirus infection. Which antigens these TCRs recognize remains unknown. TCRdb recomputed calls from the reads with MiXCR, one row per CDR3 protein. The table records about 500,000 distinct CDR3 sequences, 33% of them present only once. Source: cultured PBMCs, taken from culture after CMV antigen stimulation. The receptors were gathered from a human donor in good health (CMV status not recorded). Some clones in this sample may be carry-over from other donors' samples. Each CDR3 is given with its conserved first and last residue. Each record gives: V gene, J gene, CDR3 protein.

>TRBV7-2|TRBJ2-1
CASSLVWDKYNEQFF
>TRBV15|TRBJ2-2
CATSVIDTNTGELFF
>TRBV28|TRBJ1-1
CASSSQYSGAVTEAFF
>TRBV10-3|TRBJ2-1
CAISGSGTGDNEQFF
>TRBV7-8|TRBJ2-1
CASSQREGSNEQFF
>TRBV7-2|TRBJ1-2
CASSLVVTHYGYTF
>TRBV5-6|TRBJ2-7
CASSRYSGRADEQYF
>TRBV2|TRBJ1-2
CASSATGGLGYTF
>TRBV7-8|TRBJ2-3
CASSLRLAGDTDTQYF
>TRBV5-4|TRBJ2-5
CASSLDLAGETQYF
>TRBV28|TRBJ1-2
CASRGGTGGYGYTF
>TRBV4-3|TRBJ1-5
CASSQDLSGGWPQHF
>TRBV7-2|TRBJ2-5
CASGMGGGGGQETQYF
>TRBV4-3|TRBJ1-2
CASSREVTEQHGYTF
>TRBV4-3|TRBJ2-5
CASSRNRGGAQYF
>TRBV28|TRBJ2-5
CASSSRQGTRTRTQYF
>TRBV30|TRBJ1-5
CAWSVPGGRYQPQHF
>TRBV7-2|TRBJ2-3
CASSLAGGRVDTQYF
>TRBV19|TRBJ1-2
CASSTRWAPERGYTF
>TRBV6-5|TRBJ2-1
CASSYSMPGATGAIEQFF
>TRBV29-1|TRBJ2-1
CSVYRGLDNEQFF
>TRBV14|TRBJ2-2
CASSQERLGRVAGELFF
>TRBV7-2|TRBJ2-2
CASIKGAGVTGELFF
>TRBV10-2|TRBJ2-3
CASRDWTADTQYF
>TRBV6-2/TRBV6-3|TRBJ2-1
CASRQYLAGGPNNEQFF
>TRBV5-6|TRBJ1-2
CASSPDRNLYGYTF